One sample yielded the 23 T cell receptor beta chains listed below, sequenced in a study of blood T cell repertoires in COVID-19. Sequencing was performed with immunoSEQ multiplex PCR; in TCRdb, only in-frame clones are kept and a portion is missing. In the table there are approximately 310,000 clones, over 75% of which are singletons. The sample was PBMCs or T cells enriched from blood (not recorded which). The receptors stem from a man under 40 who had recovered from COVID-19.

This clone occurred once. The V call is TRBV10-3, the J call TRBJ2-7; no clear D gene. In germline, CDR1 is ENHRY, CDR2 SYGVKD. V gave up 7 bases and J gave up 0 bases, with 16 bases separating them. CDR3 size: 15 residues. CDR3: CAITARTESSYEQYF. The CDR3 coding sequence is TGTGCCATCACCGCTAGAACCGAGAGCTCCTACGAGCAGTACTTC.

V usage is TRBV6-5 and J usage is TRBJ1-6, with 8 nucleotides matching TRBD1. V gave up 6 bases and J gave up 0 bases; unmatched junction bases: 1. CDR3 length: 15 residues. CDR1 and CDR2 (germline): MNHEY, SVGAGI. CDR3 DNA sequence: TGTGCCAGCAGAGGACAGGGCTCCTATAATTCACCCCTCCACTTT. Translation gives CASRGQGSYNSPLHF.

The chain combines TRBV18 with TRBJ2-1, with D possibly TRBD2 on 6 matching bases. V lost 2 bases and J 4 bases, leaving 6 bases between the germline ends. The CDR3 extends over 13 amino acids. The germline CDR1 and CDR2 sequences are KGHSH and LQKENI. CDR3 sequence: CASSPGTYNEQFF. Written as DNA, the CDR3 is TGTGCCAGCTCACCAGGGACTTACAATGAGCAGTTCTTC.

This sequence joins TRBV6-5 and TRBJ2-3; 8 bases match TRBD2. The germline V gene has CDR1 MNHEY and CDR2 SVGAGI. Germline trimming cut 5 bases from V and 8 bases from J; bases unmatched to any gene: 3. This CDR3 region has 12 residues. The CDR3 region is CASSKTSATQYF. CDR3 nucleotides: TGTGCCAGCAGTAAGACTAGCGCTACGCAGTATTTT.

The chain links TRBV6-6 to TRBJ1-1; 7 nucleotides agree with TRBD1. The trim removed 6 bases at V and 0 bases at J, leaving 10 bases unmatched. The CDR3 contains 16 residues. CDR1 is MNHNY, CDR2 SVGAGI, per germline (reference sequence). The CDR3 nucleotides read TGTGCCAGCAGCCTCCGGACAGGTGCTATGAACACTGAAGCTTTCTTT. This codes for CASSLRTGAMNTEAFF.

DNA of the CDR3: TGTGCCAGCAGTTATACGACAGGGTTGAACGAGCAGTTCTTC. Encoded protein: CASSYTTGLNEQFF. V and J are TRBV13 and TRBJ2-1; TRBD1 matches at 7 bases. Germline CDR1 reads PRHDT; CDR2 reads FYEKMQ (reference sequence). This CDR3 spans 14 amino acids. Losses at the gene ends were 6 bases for V and 10 bases for J; bases not matched to a gene: 12.

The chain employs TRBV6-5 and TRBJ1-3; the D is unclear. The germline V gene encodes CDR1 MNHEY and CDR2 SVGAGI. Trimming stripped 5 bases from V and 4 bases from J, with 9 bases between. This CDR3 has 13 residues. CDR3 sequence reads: CASSPILGNTIYF. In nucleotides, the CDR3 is TGTGCCAGCAGTCCTATACTGGGAAACACCATATATTTT.

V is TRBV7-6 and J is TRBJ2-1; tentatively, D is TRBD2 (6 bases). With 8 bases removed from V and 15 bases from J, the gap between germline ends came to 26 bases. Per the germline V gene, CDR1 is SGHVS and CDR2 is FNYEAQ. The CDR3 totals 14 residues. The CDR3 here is CASGNPKGAGRGFF. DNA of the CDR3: TGTGCCAGCGGAAATCCCAAGGGAGCGGGCCGAGGGTTCTTC.

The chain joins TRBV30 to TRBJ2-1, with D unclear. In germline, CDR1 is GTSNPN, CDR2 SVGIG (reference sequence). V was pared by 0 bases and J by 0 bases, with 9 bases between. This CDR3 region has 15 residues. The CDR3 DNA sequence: TGTGCCTGGAGTGTACTTCCTAGCTCCTACAATGAGCAGTTCTTC. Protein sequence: CAWSVLPSSYNEQFF.

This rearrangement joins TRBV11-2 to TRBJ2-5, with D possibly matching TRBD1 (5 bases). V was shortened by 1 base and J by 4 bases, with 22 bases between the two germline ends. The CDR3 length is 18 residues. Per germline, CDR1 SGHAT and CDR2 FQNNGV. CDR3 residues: CASSLGKNLAGNGETQYF. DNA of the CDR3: TGTGCCAGCAGCTTAGGGAAAAATTTGGCAGGGAATGGAGAGACCCAGTACTTC.

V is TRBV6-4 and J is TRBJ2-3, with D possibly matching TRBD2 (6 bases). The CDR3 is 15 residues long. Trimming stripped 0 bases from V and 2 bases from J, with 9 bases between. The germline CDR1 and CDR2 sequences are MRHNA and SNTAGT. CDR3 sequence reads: CASSDSGGNTDTQYF. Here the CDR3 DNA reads TGTGCCAGCAGTGACTCAGGAGGGAACACAGATACGCAGTATTTT.

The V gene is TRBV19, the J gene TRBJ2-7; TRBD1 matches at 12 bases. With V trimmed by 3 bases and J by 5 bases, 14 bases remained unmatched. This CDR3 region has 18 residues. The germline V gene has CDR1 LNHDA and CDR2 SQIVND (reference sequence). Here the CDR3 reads CASSMSWGQGAIRNEQYF. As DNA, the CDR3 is TGTGCCAGTAGTATGAGCTGGGGACAGGGGGCGATCAGGAACGAGCAGTACTTC.

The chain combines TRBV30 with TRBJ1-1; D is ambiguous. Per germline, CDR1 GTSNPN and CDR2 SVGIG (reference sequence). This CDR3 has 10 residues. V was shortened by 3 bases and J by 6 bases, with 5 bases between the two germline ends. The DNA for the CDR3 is TGTGCCTGGAGCGAGTCTGAAGCTTTCTTT. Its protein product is CAWSESEAFF.

The CDR3 here is CAIGLTGGNQPQHF. The CDR3 region has the DNA TGTGCCATCGGACTTACAGGGGGCAATCAGCCCCAGCATTTT. V gene TRBV10-3 combines with J gene TRBJ1-5; the match to TRBD1 covers 7 bases. The CDR3 extends over 14 amino acids. Germline CDR1 reads ENHRY; CDR2 reads SYGVKD. The J segment lost 2 bases and the V segment lost 8 bases, leaving 6 bases of the junction unmatched.

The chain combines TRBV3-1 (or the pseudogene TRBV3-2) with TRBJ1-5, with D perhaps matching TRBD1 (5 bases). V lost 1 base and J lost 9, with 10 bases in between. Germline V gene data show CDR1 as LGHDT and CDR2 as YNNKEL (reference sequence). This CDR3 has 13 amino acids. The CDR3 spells CASSQVLGRPQHF. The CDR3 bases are TGTGCCAGCAGCCAAGTTCTGGGGCGGCCCCAGCATTTT.

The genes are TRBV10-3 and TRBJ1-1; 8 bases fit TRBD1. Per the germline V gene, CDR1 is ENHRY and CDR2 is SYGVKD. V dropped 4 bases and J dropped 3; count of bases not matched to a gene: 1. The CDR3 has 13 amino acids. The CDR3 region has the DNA TGTGCCATCAGTGGGGGACAGGACACTGAAGCTTTCTTT. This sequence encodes CAISGGQDTEAFF.

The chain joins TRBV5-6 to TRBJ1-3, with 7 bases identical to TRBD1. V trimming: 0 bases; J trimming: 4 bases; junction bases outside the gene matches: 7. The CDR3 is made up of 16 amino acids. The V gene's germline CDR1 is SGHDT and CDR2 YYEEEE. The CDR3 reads CASSLDNRGAGNTIYF. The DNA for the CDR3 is TGTGCCAGCAGCTTGGATAACAGGGGCGCCGGAAACACCATATATTTT. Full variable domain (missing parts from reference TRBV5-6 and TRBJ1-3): DAGVTQSPTHLIKTRGQQVTLRCSPKSGHDTVSWYQQALGQGPQFIFQYYEEEERQRGNFPDRFSGHQFPNYSSELNVNALLLGDSALYLCASSLDNRGAGNTIYFGEGSWLTVV.

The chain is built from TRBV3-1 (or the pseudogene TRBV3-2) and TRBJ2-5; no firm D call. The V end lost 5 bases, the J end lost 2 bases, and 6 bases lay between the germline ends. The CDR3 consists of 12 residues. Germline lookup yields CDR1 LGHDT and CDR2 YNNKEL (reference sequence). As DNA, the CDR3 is TGTGCCAGCAGCTGGCAACAAGAGACCCAGTACTTC. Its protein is CASSWQQETQYF.

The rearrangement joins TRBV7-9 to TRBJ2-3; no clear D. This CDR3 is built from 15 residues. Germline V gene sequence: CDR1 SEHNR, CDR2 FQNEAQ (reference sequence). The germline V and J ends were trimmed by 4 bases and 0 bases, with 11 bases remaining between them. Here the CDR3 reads CASSYRITSTDTQYF. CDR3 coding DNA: TGTGCCAGCAGCTACAGAATCACTAGCACAGATACGCAGTATTTT. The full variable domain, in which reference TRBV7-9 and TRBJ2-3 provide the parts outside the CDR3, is DTGVSQNPRHKITKRGQNVTFRCDPISEHNRLYWYRQTLGQGPEFLTYFQNEAQLEKSRLLSDRFSAERPKGSFSTLEIQRTEQGDSAMYLCASSYRITSTDTQYFGPGTRLTVL.

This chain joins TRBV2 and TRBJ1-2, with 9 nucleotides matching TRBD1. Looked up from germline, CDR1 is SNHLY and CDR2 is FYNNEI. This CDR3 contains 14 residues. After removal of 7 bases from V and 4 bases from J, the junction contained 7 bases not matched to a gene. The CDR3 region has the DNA TGTGCCAGCACCTTGGGACAGGGAATCTATGGCTACACCTTC. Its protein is CASTLGQGIYGYTF.

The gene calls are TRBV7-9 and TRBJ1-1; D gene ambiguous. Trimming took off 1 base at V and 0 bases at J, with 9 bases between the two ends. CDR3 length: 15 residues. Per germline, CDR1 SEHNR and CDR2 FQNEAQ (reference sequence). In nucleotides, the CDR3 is TGTGCCAGCAGCTTAGGGGGAGACCTGAACACTGAAGCTTTCTTT. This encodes CASSLGGDLNTEAFF. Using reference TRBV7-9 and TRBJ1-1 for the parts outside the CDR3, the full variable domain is DTGVSQNPRHKITKRGQNVTFRCDPISEHNRLYWYRQTLGQGPEFLTYFQNEAQLEKSRLLSDRFSAERPKGSFSTLEIQRTEQGDSAMYLCASSLGGDLNTEAFFGQGTRLTVV.

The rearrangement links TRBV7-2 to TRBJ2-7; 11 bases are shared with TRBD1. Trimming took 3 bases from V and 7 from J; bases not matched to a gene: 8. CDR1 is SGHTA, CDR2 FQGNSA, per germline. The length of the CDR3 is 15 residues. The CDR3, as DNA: TGTGCCAGCAGCTTGTCCCGGGACAGGGGGTGGGAGCAGTACTTC. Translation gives CASSLSRDRGWEQYF.

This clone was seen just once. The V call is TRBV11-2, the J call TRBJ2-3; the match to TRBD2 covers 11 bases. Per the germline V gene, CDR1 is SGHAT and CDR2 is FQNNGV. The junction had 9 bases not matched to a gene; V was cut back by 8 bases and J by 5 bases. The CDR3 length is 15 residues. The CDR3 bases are TGTGCCAGCCGCCGACTAGCGGGGTCAGGAGATACGCAGTATTTT. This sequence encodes CASRRLAGSGDTQYF. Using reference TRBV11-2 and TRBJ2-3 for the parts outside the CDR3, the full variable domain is EAGVAQSPRYKIIEKRQSVAFWCNPISGHATLYWYQQILGQGPKLLIQFQNNGVVDDSQLPKDRFSAERLKGVDSTLKIQPAKLEDSAVYLCASRRLAGSGDTQYFGPGTRLTVL.